The 32 T cell receptor beta chains presented below share a single source sample, sequenced in a study of blood T cell repertoires in COVID-19 (dated by TCRdb to 2018 to 2021). The library was generated by the immunoSEQ multiplex PCR assay. Drawn from immuneACCESS, this table holds only the in-frame rearrangements with V and J called that TCRdb kept. Clones are partly lost; checked studies trace under half to an unresolved V gene and leave the rest unexplained. The sample table lists around 130,000 clones, about 90% of them with a count of one. The top ten constitute about 10% of the sample. Material for sequencing was peripheral blood. The receptors stem from a man aged 55 to 69 with active or convalescent COVID-19.

The J gene is TRBJ2-2, the V gene TRBV28; no clear D gene. The CDR3 spans 12 residues. Between the trimmed V and J ends, which lost 7 bases and 9 bases, there was a span of 12 bases. In germline, CDR1 is MDHEN, CDR2 SYDVKM. The CDR3 protein is CASTQTRRELFF. The CDR3 DNA reads as TGTGCCAGCACCCAGACCAGGAGGGAGCTGTTTTTT.

V is TRBV6-2 or TRBV6-3 and J is TRBJ1-2; D call uncertain. Trimming stripped 2 bases from V and 8 bases from J, with 9 bases between. CDR1 is MNHEY, CDR2 SVGEGT, per germline. The CDR3 has 12 residues. The CDR3 sequence is CASSYHGGGYTF. The DNA of the CDR3 is TGTGCCAGCAGTTACCATGGAGGAGGCTACACCTTC.

V is TRBV19 and J is TRBJ1-5; a possible D gene is TRBD1 (5 bases). From germline, CDR1 is LNHDA and CDR2 SQIVND (reference sequence). The germline V and J ends were trimmed by 2 bases and 2 bases, with 10 bases remaining between them. The CDR3 is made up of 15 amino acids. This chain's CDR3 is CASSIIGGGNQPQHF. In nucleotides, the CDR3 is TGTGCCAGTAGTATAATCGGGGGAGGCAATCAGCCCCAGCATTTT.

The chain has TRBV9 and TRBJ2-4; 7 bases are a match to TRBD2. The CDR3 is made up of 17 amino acids. From germline, CDR1 is SGDLS and CDR2 YYNGEE. Trimming removed 0 bases from V and 3 bases from J; junction bases left unmatched: 9. CDR3 protein: CASSVEGLAVGKNIQYF. As DNA, the CDR3 is TGTGCCAGCAGCGTAGAGGGGCTAGCGGTGGGCAAAAACATTCAGTACTTC.

The chain has TRBV11-2 and TRBJ2-5; TRBD1 might be the D (5 bases). Deletions cut 4 bases from V and 2 bases from J, with 14 bases between. There are 15 residues in the CDR3. Germline-derived CDR1 and CDR2 are SGHAT and FQNNGV. CDR3 coding DNA: TGTGCCAGCAGCTCACAGGATTTACTACAAGAGACCCAGTACTTC. Protein sequence: CASSSQDLLQETQYF.

The chain employs TRBV5-5 and TRBJ1-5; no firm D call. Trimming took 4 bases from V and 2 from J, leaving 10 bases between them. There are 14 residues in the CDR3. Germline CDR1 SGHKS, CDR2 YYEKEE (reference sequence). The CDR3 DNA reads TGTGCCAGCAGCCCACGGGGAGGCAATCAGCCCCAGCATTTT. It yields the protein CASSPRGGNQPQHF.

CDR3 region: CAIRAETGYSPLHF. For the CDR3, the DNA is TGTGCCATCAGAGCCGAGACAGGGTATTCACCCCTCCACTTT. This rearrangement joins TRBV10-3 to TRBJ1-6, with TRBD1 matching over 7 bases. V lost 6 bases, J lost 8 bases, and 7 bases stayed unmatched. Germline V gene sequence: CDR1 ENHRY, CDR2 SYGVKD. The CDR3 length is 14 residues.

V and J are TRBV28 and TRBJ1-3; no definite D call. CDR3 length equals 13 residues. CDR1 is MDHEN and CDR2 is SYDVKM in the germline V gene. The germline V and J ends were trimmed by 6 bases and 4 bases, with 10 bases remaining between them. The CDR3 is CASRFSGGNTIYF. The CDR3 DNA follows: TGTGCCAGCAGGTTTTCAGGCGGAAACACCATATATTTT.

This chain joins TRBV28 and TRBJ2-7; TRBD1 matches at 9 bases. The trim removed 6 bases at V and 6 bases at J, leaving 9 bases unmatched. The CDR3 is 14 residues long. Per the germline V gene, CDR1 is MDHEN and CDR2 is SYDVKM. CDR3: CASRLPGQGVEQYF. The CDR3 DNA sequence: TGTGCCAGCAGGTTACCGGGACAGGGAGTCGAGCAGTACTTC.

The chain joins TRBV14 to TRBJ2-2, with TRBD2 as a possible D gene (5 bases). The CDR3 is 15 amino acids. CDR1 and CDR2 (germline): SGHDN, FVKESK. V shed 4 bases and J shed 2 bases, with 11 bases lying between them. The CDR3 here is CASSRVGSNTGELFF. In DNA form, the CDR3 reads TGTGCCAGCAGCCGAGTGGGGAGTAACACCGGGGAGCTGTTTTTT.

As DNA, the CDR3 is TGCGCCAGCAGCTTTGCGACTAGCGGGGACTACAATGAGCAGTTCTTC. This translates into CASSFATSGDYNEQFF. The genes are TRBV5-1 and TRBJ2-1, with TRBD2 matching over 11 bases. CDR1 SGHRS and CDR2 YFSETQ come from the germline V gene. Trimming at V came to 2 bases and at J to 3 bases, leaving 4 bases not matched to a gene. The CDR3 is 16 residues long.

V gene TRBV6-4 combines with J gene TRBJ1-3; D ambiguous. The length of the CDR3 is 17 residues. Per germline, CDR1 MRHNA and CDR2 SNTAGT. V lost 2 bases, J lost 4 bases, and 18 bases lay in between. The CDR3: CASSDVEGYKMGNTIYF. The CDR3 DNA reads TGTGCCAGCAGTGACGTGGAGGGATATAAAATGGGAAACACCATATATTTT.

The genes are TRBV4-3 and TRBJ1-2; D is unclear. Trimming cost V 0 bases and J 3 bases, with 17 bases left between them. Germline CDR1 LGHNA, CDR2 YSLEER. CDR3 length: 17 residues. The CDR3 DNA follows: TGCGCCAGCAGCCAAGACCGAGTGTTACAGCCAGACTATGGCTACACCTTC. Translation: CASSQDRVLQPDYGYTF.

V usage is TRBV28 and J usage is TRBJ2-1; 10 bases are shared with TRBD1. CDR1 and CDR2 from the germline V gene are MDHEN and SYDVKM. The CDR3 loop spans 13 amino acids. V trimming: 5 bases; J trimming: 8 bases; junction bases outside the gene matches: 3. The CDR3 nucleotides are TGTGCCAGCAGTGGGACAGGGGTCCATGAGCAGTTCTTC. It is translated as CASSGTGVHEQFF. Full variable domain (missing parts from reference TRBV28 and TRBJ2-1): DVKVTQSSRYLVKRTGEKVFLECVQDMDHENMFWYRQDPGLGLRLIYFSYDVKMKEKGDIPEGYSVSREKKERFSLILESASTNQTSMYLCASSGTGVHEQFFGPGTRLTVL.

V is TRBV3-1 (or the pseudogene TRBV3-2) and J is TRBJ1-2; the match to TRBD1 covers 7 bases. V lost 3 bases to trimming and J lost 8 bases; unmatched junction nucleotides: 9. The CDR3 consists of 14 residues. CDR1 LGHDT and CDR2 YNNKEL come from the germline V gene (reference sequence). CDR3 nucleotides: TGTGCCAGCAGCCAGACGAGTACAGGGGCCGGCTACACCTTC. Protein: CASSQTSTGAGYTF.

Note on this clone: At one of its ends the junction is not consistent with the germline gene, which may arise from a read error. At the DNA level, this CDR3 is encoded by other sequences in the same sample as well. This rearrangement joins TRBV24-1 to TRBJ1-2; D is possibly TRBD1 (6 bases). Germline V lookup: CDR1 KGHDR, CDR2 SFDVKD. This CDR3 comprises 12 residues. As DNA, the CDR3 is TGTGCCACCAGTGACACAGGGTACGGCTACACTTTC. It yields the protein CATSDTGYGYTF.

This rearrangement joins TRBV28 to TRBJ2-6; tentative D call: TRBD1 (5 bases). The V gene lost 10 bases and the J gene lost 4 bases, with 8 bases spanning the gap. This CDR3 is 12 amino acids long. CDR1 is MDHEN, CDR2 SYDVKM, per germline. The CDR3 region has the DNA TGTGCCACCCAGGGAGGGGCCAACGTCCTGACTTTC. Translation: CATQGGANVLTF.

The chain couples TRBV29-1 to TRBJ2-1, with a weak D call TRBD1 (5 bases). The germline V gene has CDR1 SQVTM and CDR2 ANQGSEA. V was trimmed by 4 bases and J by 3 bases, leaving 13 bases between them. This CDR3 region has 14 residues. The CDR3 coding sequence is TGCAGCGTTGCGACTCATGACAGCTACAATGAGCAGTTCTTC. It translates to CSVATHDSYNEQFF.

The chain recombines TRBV24-1 with TRBJ2-2; 7 bases map to TRBD2. V was pared by 4 bases and J by 7 bases, with 8 bases of the junction left unmatched. This CDR3 is built from 15 residues. Looked up from germline, CDR1 is KGHDR and CDR2 is SFDVKD. The CDR3 DNA sequence: TGTGCCACCAGTGAAGGCGGGAGAAGGGACGGGGAGCTGTTTTTT. Its protein product is CATSEGGRRDGELFF.

This clone appeared a single time. For the CDR3, the DNA is TGTGCCAGCAGTCGTCTTTCCGGACAGGGGGGTAATGAAAAACTGTTTTTT. This encodes CASSRLSGQGGNEKLFF. The V and J genes are TRBV28 and TRBJ1-4, with TRBD1 identical over 10 bases. The trim removed 5 bases at V and 4 bases at J, leaving 10 bases unmatched. There are 17 residues in the CDR3. Germline loops: CDR1 MDHEN, CDR2 SYDVKM.

The chain has TRBV7-2 and TRBJ1-2, with a possible D match to TRBD1 (6 bases). V gave up 7 bases and J gave up 2 bases, with 14 bases separating them. The CDR3 runs 14 residues. The germline V gene encodes CDR1 SGHTA and CDR2 FQGNSA. The CDR3 region has the DNA TGTGCCAGCACAACCTGGACAGCGAACTATGGCTACACCTTC. Translation gives CASTTWTANYGYTF.

This chain connects TRBV4-2 to TRBJ2-1; maybe TRBD1 (5 bases). There are 14 residues in the CDR3. CDR1 is LGHNA, CDR2 YNFKEQ, per germline. Trimming pared 5 bases from V and 8 bases from J, leaving 16 bases between. This chain's CDR3 is CASSSDLKGDEQFF. The CDR3, as DNA: TGTGCCAGCAGCTCGGACCTGAAAGGGGATGAGCAGTTCTTC.

This clone was observed a few times. V usage is TRBV5-6 and J usage is TRBJ1-2; 7 bases fit TRBD1. The CDR3 loop spans 15 amino acids. V shed 4 bases, J shed 4 bases, and the junction held 10 bases outside the gene matches. Germline CDR1 reads SGHDT; CDR2 reads YYEEEE. Written as DNA, the CDR3 is TGTGCCAGCAGCCTTAACCTTGGACAGGCCTATGGCTACACCTTC. Its translation: CASSLNLGQAYGYTF.

The chain uses TRBV18 and TRBJ1-5, with 10 bases that match TRBD1. The germline V gene has CDR1 KGHSH and CDR2 LQKENI. The trim removed 4 bases at V and 5 bases at J, leaving 8 bases unmatched. This CDR3 is built from 16 residues. CDR3 sequence: CASSLFGTGADQPQHF. Written as DNA, the CDR3 is TGTGCCAGCTCACTGTTCGGGACAGGGGCAGATCAGCCCCAGCATTTT.

The chain links TRBV25-1 to TRBJ2-1; possible D gene TRBD2, 5 bases. In germline, CDR1 is MGHDK, CDR2 SYGVNS. With 6 bases removed from V and 9 bases from J, the gap between germline ends came to 21 bases. The CDR3 loop spans 15 amino acids. CDR3 bases: TGTGCCAGCAGCCGAGGGTCGGCCCCCTCCGGTGAGCAGTTCTTC. It yields the protein CASSRGSAPSGEQFF.

The table lists this clone with a few counts. J is TRBJ1-2 and V is TRBV10-3; no reliable D call. The germline V and J ends were trimmed by 2 bases and 6 bases, with 13 bases remaining between them. CDR3 length equals 14 residues. CDR1 and CDR2 from the germline V gene are ENHRY and SYGVKD. CDR3 protein: CAISEGRQRDGYTF. The CDR3 DNA sequence: TGTGCCATCAGTGAGGGCCGGCAGAGGGATGGCTACACCTTC.

The chain combines TRBV9 with TRBJ1-2; 9 nucleotides match TRBD1. Germline V CDR1 and CDR2: SGDLS, YYNGEE. V dropped 3 bases and J dropped 5; count of bases not matched to a gene: 11. The CDR3 contains 16 residues. The CDR3 region has the DNA TGTGCCAGCAGCGCATCGCCGGGGACAGGGAGATATGGCTACACCTTC. It is translated as CASSASPGTGRYGYTF.

The rearrangement uses TRBV7-2 and TRBJ2-7; 8 nucleotides match TRBD1. V gave up 1 base and J gave up 5 bases; unmatched junction bases: 7. The CDR3 consists of 15 residues. From germline, CDR1 is SGHTA and CDR2 FQGNSA. The CDR3: CASSLVRTGFHEQYF. The CDR3 DNA reads TGTGCCAGCAGCTTAGTGAGGACAGGGTTCCACGAGCAGTACTTC. Looking up the rest from reference TRBV7-2 and TRBJ2-7 gives the full variable domain: GAGVSQSPSNKVTEKGKDVELRCDPISGHTALYWYRQSLGQGLEFLIYFQGNSAPDKSGLPSDRFSAERTGGSVSTLTIQRTQQEDSAVYLCASSLVRTGFHEQYFGPGTRLTVT.

The chain employs TRBV27 and TRBJ1-5, with TRBD1 matching over 7 bases. Trimming removed 5 bases from V and 2 bases from J; junction bases left unmatched: 3. Germline CDR1 is MNHEY and CDR2 is SMNVEV (reference sequence). This CDR3 region has 14 residues. CDR3 nucleotides: TGTGCCAGCAGTCTCGGGACAGGCAATCAGCCCCAGCATTTT. This translates into CASSLGTGNQPQHF.

V is TRBV7-3 and J is TRBJ2-5, with TRBD1 matching 7 bases. The ends lost 5 bases at V and 4 bases at J; junction bases unmatched: 10. The germline CDR1 and CDR2 sequences are SGHTA and FQGTGA. This CDR3 comprises 15 residues. The CDR3 protein is CASSALTGVGETQYF. DNA of the CDR3: TGTGCCAGCAGCGCGCTAACAGGGGTGGGAGAGACCCAGTACTTC.

The chain recombines TRBV4-1 with TRBJ1-3; no reliable D call. V lost 1 base and J lost 0, with 7 bases in between. The CDR3 length is 15 residues. Germline V gene lookup returns CDR1 MGHRA and CDR2 YSYEKL. As DNA, the CDR3 is TGCGCCAGCAGCCAAGGGGAGTCCTCTGGAAACACCATATATTTT. Its translation: CASSQGESSGNTIYF.

The chain couples TRBV18 to TRBJ1-1; D is perhaps TRBD1 (5 bases). The CDR3 extends over 12 amino acids. Looked up from germline, CDR1 is KGHSH and CDR2 is LQKENI. With 0 bases removed from V and 10 bases from J, the gap between germline ends came to 9 bases. CDR3 sequence reads: CASSPPSGLAFF. CDR3 nucleotide sequence: TGTGCCAGCTCACCACCGTCAGGGTTAGCTTTCTTT. Full variable domain (remainder filled in from reference TRBV18 and TRBJ1-1): NAGVMQNPRHLVRRRGQEARLRCSPMKGHSHVYWYRQLPEEGLKFMVYLQKENIIDESGMPKERFSAEFPKEGPSILRIQQVVRGDSAAYFCASSPPSGLAFFGQGTRLTVV.